A single T cell receptor (beta chain) is shown here with its context. What it recognizes is unknown. The source of the sample is a study of breast tumors, draining lymph nodes, adjacent tissues. Broader study findings: Tumors had less TCR diversity than lymph nodes, more than nontumor tissue. Most tumor T cells seemingly derive from lymph node, then expand in tumor. Luminal-like breast cancer showed significantly higher tumor–nontumor repertoire similarity than basal-like. Data only fit, rather than demonstrated, lymph node origin of most tumor T cells.

TCRdb fed the multiplex PCR reads into MiXCR, producing one record per CDR3 protein. The sample lists 150,000 to 200,000 distinct CDR3 sequences, 33% occurring once. J gave up 0 bases and V 4 bases, and 1 base lay outside the gene matches. The CDR3 spans 16 residues. Germline V gives CDR1 SGDLS, CDR2 YYNGEE. The lymph nodes were axillary draining lymph nodes from breast cancer patients. The source of this sequence is a female donor with breast cancer. Some clones in this sample may be carry-over from other donors' samples. The source material was axillary lymph node tissue. The genes are TRBV9 and TRBJ2-6; 10 bases align to TRBD2. In DNA form, the CDR3 reads TGTGCCAGCAGCCCTAGCGGGGGCTCTGGGGCCAACGTCCTGACTTTC. Translation: CASSPSGGSGANVLTF.